This paragraph reports one TCR beta chain. Its specificity is unknown. One junction end disagrees with the germline gene, perhaps due to a read error. The researchers produced TCR beta cDNA from around 500 ng total RNA with a constant-region primer. ARM-PCR was slightly modified, and three nested multiplex PCR rounds with it gave rise to the TCR beta libraries. TCRdb analysed the multiplex PCR reads with MiXCR anew, one entry per CDR3 protein. The sample has more than 20,000 distinct CDR3 sequences; roughly 72% are singletons. The data are from a study of tumor-infiltrating lymphocytes in primary liver carcinoma. Study outcomes and limitations: Only about 8-25% of top clones occurred in every one of the five tumor regions.

Taking about 20-31 mg of unsorted bulk tissue, the authors co-extracted RNA and DNA. Whichever tumor sample was examined, it had over 75% viable tumor cells. The sample consisted of liver tumor tissue from sampling region 1. Noted subset: tumor region T1, superior pole. The sequence was obtained from a middle-aged man with primary liver carcinoma and hepatitis B virus infection.

The CDR3 region is CASCLISQGNYNSSLHF. In nucleotides, the CDR3 is TGTGCCAGCTGCTTGATTTCCCAGGGAAACTATAATTCATCCCTCCACTTT. This chain joins TRBV5-4 and TRBJ1-6, with D perhaps matching TRBD1 (5 bases). The germline gives CDR1 SGHNT, CDR2 YYREEE (reference sequence). The CDR3 covers 17 residues.